A single sample is the source of the 22 T cell receptor beta chains below, sequenced in a study of T cells in lung cancer brain metastases. Libraries were prepared by immunoSEQ multiplex PCR; TCRdb keeps only in-frame clonotypes and omits some of them. The repertoire holds about 2,900 clones, with over 75% as singletons. The material sequenced was tumor tissue from the primary lung tumor. These receptors all come from a woman aged 55-75 years with non-small cell lung cancer.

The chain is built from TRBV28 and TRBJ2-7; D perhaps matches TRBD2 (5 bases). This CDR3 region has 14 residues. V lost 5 bases and J lost 6, with 17 bases in between. Germline V CDR1 and CDR2: MDHEN, SYDVKM. The CDR3 sequence is CASSPYPGVGEQYF. The CDR3 nucleotides read TGTGCCAGCAGTCCATACCCCGGGGTAGGCGAGCAGTACTTC.

This chain joins TRBV5-1 and TRBJ2-1; TRBD2 agrees at 8 bases. The CDR3 loop spans 17 amino acids. Germline-derived CDR1 and CDR2 are SGHRS and YFSETQ. The V gene end was trimmed by 1 base and the J gene end by 0 bases; junction bases not matched to a gene: 6. CDR3 bases: TGCGCCAGCAGCTTGACGGGTAGCGGGGCCTCCTACAATGAGCAGTTCTTC. This gives the protein CASSLTGSGASYNEQFF.

V is TRBV30 and J is TRBJ2-3, with no clear D. V lost 0 bases and J lost 1, with 2 bases in between. The CDR3 covers 12 residues. Germline CDR1 reads GTSNPN; CDR2 reads SVGIG (reference sequence). The CDR3 sequence is CAWSVRTDTQYF. In nucleotides, the CDR3 is TGTGCCTGGAGTGTACGCACAGATACGCAGTATTTT.

The genes are TRBV7-9 and TRBJ2-7, with TRBD1 identical over 7 bases. Germline CDR1 and CDR2: SEHNR and FQNEAQ (reference sequence). V was pared by 4 bases and J by 5 bases, with 8 bases of the junction left unmatched. This CDR3 region has 14 residues. CDR3 region: CASSSTTGNNEQYF. CDR3 bases: TGTGCCAGCAGCTCCACGACAGGGAACAACGAGCAGTACTTC.

This chain joins TRBV5-4 and TRBJ2-3; 7 positions match TRBD1. The germline V gene has CDR1 SGHNT and CDR2 YYREEE (reference sequence). With V trimmed by 4 bases and J by 6 bases, 14 bases remained unmatched. The length of the CDR3 is 16 residues. CDR3 bases: TGTGCCAGCAGCCAAGGGGCAGGGGGAATGGGGGATACGCAGTATTTT. This encodes CASSQGAGGMGDTQYF.

This chain connects TRBV18 to TRBJ1-3; D gene uncertain. CDR3 length: 12 amino acids. Germline lookup yields CDR1 KGHSH and CDR2 LQKENI. V was trimmed by 5 bases and J by 2 bases, leaving 4 bases between them. DNA for the CDR3: TGTGCCAGCTCAACGCCTGGAAACACCATATATTTT. Translation gives CASSTPGNTIYF.

J is TRBJ2-1 and V is TRBV6-1; 13 bases agree with TRBD2. CDR3 length equals 15 residues. CDR1 is MNHNS, CDR2 SASEGT, per germline. V lost 7 bases, J lost 4 bases, and 4 bases stayed unmatched. The CDR3 reads CASNPGLAGYNEQFF. The CDR3 DNA reads as TGTGCCAGCAATCCGGGACTAGCGGGATACAATGAGCAGTTCTTC.

The rearrangement links TRBV2 to TRBJ2-1; TRBD2 matches at 8 bases. Germline-derived CDR1 and CDR2 are SNHLY and FYNNEI. The CDR3 is 15 amino acids. J gave up 8 bases and V 7 bases, and 13 bases lay outside the gene matches. The CDR3 DNA sequence: TGTGCCAGCACAGAGGGACTAGTTGAAGGCTATGAGCAGTTCTTC. Translated: CASTEGLVEGYEQFF.

The chain combines TRBV2 with TRBJ1-5; no clear D. The V and J ends lost 8 bases and 0 bases respectively, with 11 bases between them. This CDR3 is 14 amino acids long. The V gene's germline CDR1 is SNHLY and CDR2 FYNNEI. The CDR3 sequence is CASGLGGSNQPQHF. In nucleotides, the CDR3 is TGTGCCAGCGGCCTTGGCGGTAGCAATCAGCCCCAGCATTTT.

With regard to this clone: This same CDR3 is encoded by further DNA sequences in the sample. This chain uses TRBV5-1 with TRBJ1-5; D perhaps matches TRBD1 (5 bases). There are 13 residues in the CDR3. Trimming took off 2 bases at V and 4 bases at J, with 7 bases between the two ends. Per germline, CDR1 SGHRS and CDR2 YFSETQ. DNA of the CDR3: TGCGCCAGCAGCTTCGGGGCAAATCAGCCCCAGCATTTT. Encoded protein: CASSFGANQPQHF.

V usage is TRBV7-2 and J usage is TRBJ1-4; D is unclear. The germline V and J ends were trimmed by 5 bases and 0 bases, with 4 bases remaining between them. In germline, CDR1 is SGHTA, CDR2 FQGNSA. This CDR3 is 13 amino acids long. The CDR3 bases are TGTGCCAGCAGCACGGCAACTAATGAAAAACTGTTTTTT. Its protein is CASSTATNEKLFF.

Worth noting for this clone: At one end the junction does not follow the germline gene, possibly because of a read error. Other nucleotide sequences in the sample specify the same CDR3. This chain connects TRBV5-4 to TRBJ1-2; D gene unclear. The CDR3 covers 15 residues. CDR1 is SGHNT and CDR2 is YYREEE in the germline V gene (reference sequence). Written as DNA, the CDR3 is TGTGCCAGCAGCCCGCAAAGCGCGAGGTTCCATGGCTACACTTTC. It is translated as CASSPQSARFHGYTF.

V is TRBV5-1 and J is TRBJ2-2; no clear D. This CDR3 has 14 residues. Deletions cut 2 bases from V and 0 bases from J, with 5 bases between. The V gene's germline CDR1 is SGHRS and CDR2 YFSETQ. CDR3 DNA: TGCGCCAGCAGCTTAAGTGCGAACACCGGGGAGCTGTTTTTT. Its translation is CASSLSANTGELFF.

The rearrangement uses TRBV4-3 and TRBJ2-7; 12 bases match TRBD2. CDR1 and CDR2 (germline): LGHNA, YSLEER. Losses at the gene ends were 0 bases for V and 7 bases for J; bases not matched to a gene: 4. The CDR3 runs to 15 residues. CDR3: CASSQEASGRGEQYF. CDR3 DNA sequence: TGCGCCAGCAGCCAAGAGGCTAGCGGGAGGGGGGAGCAGTACTTC.

The chain couples TRBV6-5 to TRBJ2-3; D ambiguous. Trimming shortened V by 0 bases and J by 0 bases, and 7 bases separated the two germline ends. Germline-derived CDR1 and CDR2 are MNHEY and SVGAGI. This CDR3 contains 15 residues. CDR3 in amino acids: CASSYSSLSTDTQYF. CDR3 nucleotide sequence: TGTGCCAGCAGTTACTCGAGCCTTAGCACAGATACGCAGTATTTT.

The rearrangement uses TRBV5-1 and TRBJ2-2; 10 bases match TRBD2. Germline assignment: CDR1 SGHRS and CDR2 YFSETQ. V was clipped by 2 bases and J by 7 bases; unmatched bases: 5. This CDR3 is built from 15 residues. CDR3 region: CASSFPSGSIGELFF. DNA for the CDR3: TGCGCCAGCAGCTTTCCTAGCGGGAGTATCGGGGAGCTGTTTTTT. Supplemented by reference TRBV5-1 and TRBJ2-2, the full variable domain reads KAGVTQTPRYLIKTRGQQVTLSCSPISGHRSVSWYQQTPGQGLQFLFEYFSETQRNKGNFPGRFSGRQFSNSRSEMNVSTLELGDSALYLCASSFPSGSIGELFFGEGSRLTVL.

The chain carries TRBV5-6 and TRBJ2-7, with D possibly matching TRBD1 (5 bases). Per the germline V gene, CDR1 is SGHDT and CDR2 is YYEEEE. V was shortened by 4 bases and J by 6 bases, with 11 bases between the two germline ends. The CDR3 runs 12 residues. This chain's CDR3 is CASSPSRGEQYF. In nucleotides, the CDR3 is TGTGCCAGCAGCCCCTCAAGGGGCGAGCAGTACTTC.

The rearrangement uses TRBV7-9 and TRBJ2-2, with a weak D call TRBD1 (6 bases). CDR1 and CDR2 from the germline V gene are SEHNR and FQNEAQ (reference sequence). Trimming removed 6 bases from V and 2 bases from J, with 16 bases in between. This CDR3 is built from 16 residues. CDR3 bases: TGTGCCAGCAGTGACGACGGGACAATTAACACCGGGGAGCTGTTTTTT. This translates into CASSDDGTINTGELFF.

V gene TRBV6-1 combines with J gene TRBJ1-5; D is undetermined. Looked up from germline, CDR1 is MNHNS and CDR2 is SASEGT. The CDR3 loop spans 13 amino acids. V was pared by 4 bases and J by 4 bases, with 8 bases between. This CDR3 reads CASSGGINQPQHF. The DNA of the CDR3 is TGTGCCAGCAGTGGTGGGATTAATCAGCCCCAGCATTTT.

The chain has TRBV7-8 and TRBJ2-2, with D possibly matching TRBD2 (6 bases). Trimming took off 3 bases at V and 1 base at J, with 12 bases between the two ends. CDR1 and CDR2 from the germline V gene are SGHVS and FQNEAQ. This CDR3 spans 16 amino acids. The CDR3 coding sequence is TGTGCCAGCAGCTTGGGTCGGCGGGAGAACACCGGGGAGCTGTTTTTT. The encoded protein is CASSLGRRENTGELFF. The full variable domain, its missing parts supplied by reference TRBV7-8 and TRBJ2-2, is GAGVSQSPRYKVAKRGQDVALRCDPISGHVSLFWYQQALGQGPEFLTYFQNEAQLDKSGLPSDRFFAERPEGSVSTLKIQRTQQEDSAVYLCASSLGRRENTGELFFGEGSRLTVL.

The genes are TRBV10-2 and TRBJ2-2; 7 bases align to TRBD1. CDR1 WSHSY and CDR2 SAAADI come from the germline V gene. The CDR3 runs 16 residues. Losses at the gene ends were 6 bases for V and 4 bases for J; bases not matched to a gene: 11. This CDR3 is CASRDRDRTLTGELFF. CDR3 coding DNA: TGCGCCAGCAGGGACCGGGACAGAACCCTCACCGGGGAGCTGTTTTTT.

This chain links TRBV2 with TRBJ2-7, with D possibly being TRBD1 or TRBD2 (5 bases each). Trimming cost V 1 base and J 0 bases, with 7 bases left between them. CDR3 length: 14 amino acids. The germline V gene encodes CDR1 SNHLY and CDR2 FYNNEI. This CDR3 is CASSEEGSSYEQYF. CDR3 nucleotide sequence: TGTGCCAGCAGTGAAGAGGGGAGCTCCTACGAGCAGTACTTC. The entire variable domain, with the rest obtained from reference TRBV2 and TRBJ2-7, is as follows: EPEVTQTPSHQVTQMGQEVILRCVPISNHLYFYWYRQILGQKVEFLVSFYNNEISEKSEIFDDQFSVERPDGSNFTLKIRSTKLEDSAMYFCASSEEGSSYEQYFGPGTRLTVT.